This is a list of T cell receptor beta chains from one sample in a study of blood T cells in healthy people across ages. TCRdb re-called the 5' RACE reads through MiXCR, storing one row per CDR3 protein. The sample lists about a million distinct CDR3 sequences, about 48% occurring once. The sample was blood. The receptors originated from a man aged 25-45 years in good health. Both conserved end residues are part of each CDR3. A D gene is named only where the DNA matches it firmly. Some rows mark clone size as missing; the rest say once, few, many or name a class of expanded clone.

clone_size j_call v_call d_call cdr3_nt cdr3_aa
- TRBJ1-1 TRBV12-3/TRBV12-4 - TGTGCCAGCAGTAAGGGATGGGACACTGAAGCTTTCTTT CASSKGWDTEAFF
- TRBJ1-4 TRBV7-9 - TGTGCCAGCAGCTCACAGAATGAACTGTTTTTT CASSSQNELFF
many TRBJ2-4 TRBV7-9 - TGTGCCAGCAGCCACATCATGGGGCCCAAAAACATTCAGTACTTC CASSHIMGPKNIQYF
- TRBJ2-7 TRBV7-2 TRBD2 TGTGCCAACAGCTTGGCGGGGGGCAACAACGAGCAGTACTTC CANSLAGGNNEQYF
many TRBJ1-2 TRBV6-6 TRBD1 TGTGCCAGCGACCCGCGACAGGGTGGAGGCTACACCTTC CASDPRQGGGYTF
- TRBJ2-1 TRBV20-1 TRBD2 TGCAGTGCTCAGCGGGGGGGGCGAAATGAGCAGTTCTTC CSAQRGGRNEQFF
- TRBJ2-1 TRBV11-1 TRBD2 TGTGCCAGCAGCTCAGAGACTAGCGGGGGACGCAATGAGCAGTTCTTC CASSSETSGGRNEQFF
few TRBJ2-3 TRBV6-5 TRBD1 TGTGCCAGCAGCGGACAGGGTCGAGTCCCAGATACGCAGTATTTT CASSGQGRVPDTQYF
- TRBJ2-7 TRBV3-1 - TGTGCCAGCAGCCAAGATAGGACGGGGGGCCCCTCCTACGAGCAGTACTTC CASSQDRTGGPSYEQYF
- TRBJ2-5 TRBV20-1 TRBD2 TGCAGTGGTGCGCGGGGGTTAGAGACCCAGTACTTC CSGARGLETQYF
- TRBJ2-7 TRBV28 - TGTGCCAGCAGTGTAGAGCAAACCTACGAGCAGTACTTC CASSVEQTYEQYF
many TRBJ2-1 TRBV4-1 TRBD2 TGCGCCAGCAGCCTACTAGGACTAGCGGGTGAGAATGAGCAGTTCTTC CASSLLGLAGENEQFF
- TRBJ1-2 TRBV29-1 - TGCAGCTCCTTTGGAAGCCCGACCTATGGCTACACCTTC CSSFGSPTYGYTF
few TRBJ2-5 TRBV4-3 - TGCGCCAGCTGTGGCAAGTACCAAGAGACCCAGTACTTC CASCGKYQETQYF
- TRBJ2-1 TRBV20-1 TRBD1 TGCAGTGTTCCGGGACAGGGCTCCTACGAGCAGTTCTTC CSVPGQGSYEQFF
few TRBJ1-2 TRBV29-1 - TGCAGCGTGAGGGCTGACAGGCCTTATGGCTACACCTTC CSVRADRPYGYTF
- TRBJ2-7 TRBV11-2 - TGTGCCAGCAGCGTAGGGACATCATGCGAGCAGTACTTC CASSVGTSCEQYF
- TRBJ2-3 TRBV9 TRBD2 TGTGCCAGTCAGAGAGCGGGGGACCGGAATACGCAGTATTTT CASQRAGDRNTQYF
once TRBJ2-1 TRBV11-2 TRBD2 TGTGCCAGCAGCACGCGACTAGCGGGGGTATACAATGAGCAGTTCTTC CASSTRLAGVYNEQFF
- TRBJ1-2 TRBV9 - TGTGCCAGCAGCGCCGGAACGATGGGGGGCTATGGCTACACCTTC CASSAGTMGGYGYTF
- TRBJ2-1 TRBV2 - TGTGCCAGCACCCCTGACAGGAACAATGAGCAGTTCTTC CASTPDRNNEQFF
- TRBJ2-7 TRBV10-3 TRBD2 TGTGCCATCAGCCCTACTAGCGGGGGGGACTACGAGCAGTACTTC CAISPTSGGDYEQYF
few TRBJ2-4 TRBV3-1 - TGTGCCAGCAGCCCGGGGAGAGAAAACATTCAGTACTTC CASSPGRENIQYF
few TRBJ2-3 TRBV20-1 TRBD2 TGCAGTGCTTCTATAGCGGGGGGGAACACAGATACGCAGTATTTT CSASIAGGNTDTQYF
- TRBJ2-2 TRBV4-1 - TGCGCCAGCAGCCAAGGAGGGGGACGGCTGTTTTTT CASSQGGGRLFF
- TRBJ2-1 TRBV12-3/TRBV12-4 TRBD2 TGTGCCAGCAGTTCCCAGGGGACTAGCGGGGGTGGGTTATACAATGAGCAGTTCTTC CASSSQGTSGGGLYNEQFF
- TRBJ1-2 TRBV20-1 TRBD1 TGCAGTGCCGTTTTATACAGGGGGCGGGGCTACACCTTC CSAVLYRGRGYTF
- TRBJ2-5 TRBV2 TRBD2 TGTGCCGTGGCGCCTAGCGGGGGGGCAAGGGAGACCCAGTACTTC CAVAPSGGARETQYF
- TRBJ2-3 TRBV20-1 - TGCAGTGCTGGGTCCCGGCATGTCGGCACAGATACGCAGTATTTT CSAGSRHVGTDTQYF
- TRBJ2-7 TRBV3-1 - TGTGCCAGCAGCCCGTACCACAGGACAACCTACGAGCAGTACTTC CASSPYHRTTYEQYF
few TRBJ2-7 TRBV29-1 - TGCAGCTACCTGGGACAAACCTACGAGCAGTACTTC CSYLGQTYEQYF
- TRBJ2-1 TRBV2 - TGTGCCAGCATCAGGCAGGGATACAATGAGCAGTTCTTC CASIRQGYNEQFF
- TRBJ2-3 TRBV7-8 TRBD2 TGTGCCAGCAGCCCTTGGACTAGCGGGGCCCCAGATACGCAGTATTTT CASSPWTSGAPDTQYF
many TRBJ2-3 TRBV12-3/TRBV12-4 - TGTGCCAGCAGTTTAGGGGGGAATACGCAGTATTTT CASSLGGNTQYF
many TRBJ2-1 TRBV11-3 TRBD2 TGTGCCAGCAGCTTAGGAGGCGGGGGTGCCTACAATGAGCAGTTCTTC CASSLGGGGAYNEQFF
- TRBJ2-7 TRBV20-1 - TGCAGTGCTAGGGCCAAGGGGACACTCTACGAGCAGTACTTC CSARAKGTLYEQYF
- TRBJ2-3 TRBV20-1 - TGCAGTGCTAGAGTCGAGGCCCCGGGACGGAAGAACACAGATACGCAGTATTTT CSARVEAPGRKNTDTQYF
- TRBJ2-3 TRBV20-1 - TGCAGTGCTGATTCCCGGACAGCAACAGGAACAGATACGCAGTATTTT CSADSRTATGTDTQYF
few TRBJ2-1 TRBV29-1 - TGCAGCGTTGATCGGAGTTCCTACAATGAGCAGTTCTTC CSVDRSSYNEQFF
few TRBJ2-7 TRBV7-9 - TGTGCCAGCAGCTTAGTTCACAGCCTCTCCTACGAGCAGTACTTC CASSLVHSLSYEQYF
- TRBJ2-1 TRBV7-9 TRBD2 TGTGCCAGCCGTCGGGGGGGAGGCTACAATGAGCAGTTCTTC CASRRGGGYNEQFF
- TRBJ2-6 TRBV6-2/TRBV6-3 - TGTGCCAGCAGTCGATCGACTGCTACTGGGGCCAACGTCCTGACTTTC CASSRSTATGANVLTF
- TRBJ2-1 TRBV13 - TGTGCCAGCCATCCCCAGGGGTTGGCTTACAATGAGCAGTTCTTC CASHPQGLAYNEQFF
- TRBJ2-5 TRBV20-1 - TGCAGTACCCTCCAAGAGACCCAGTACTTC CSTLQETQYF
- TRBJ2-3 TRBV25-1 - TGTGCCAGCAGTGATCAAGGTAGAGATATCACAGATACGCAGTATTTT CASSDQGRDITDTQYF
medium-sized TRBJ1-2 TRBV4-2 - TGTGCCAGCAGCCAAGAATTCGGGAGTTGGGGTGCTGGCTACACCTTC CASSQEFGSWGAGYTF
- TRBJ2-4 TRBV20-1 - TGCAGTGCAGAAGCGACGGCCGAAGAGCAGTACTTC CSAEATAEEQYF
few TRBJ2-3 TRBV6-6 - TGTGCCACCGACCGTAATCCAACAGATACGCAGTATTTT CATDRNPTDTQYF
- TRBJ2-1 TRBV7-2 - TGTGCCAGCAGCCAGCCTAGTTCCAATGAGCAGTTCTTC CASSQPSSNEQFF
- TRBJ2-7 TRBV27 TRBD2 TGTGCCAGCAGTCTACTAGCGGGCGGCTCCAGCGAGCAGTACTTC CASSLLAGGSSEQYF
- TRBJ2-3 TRBV7-2 TRBD2 TGTGCCAGCAGCTATCGACTAGCGGATACGCAGTATTTT CASSYRLADTQYF
- TRBJ2-3 TRBV7-2 TRBD2 TGTGCCAGCAGCTCGGGACTAGCATCTGGTACGCAGTATTTT CASSSGLASGTQYF
once TRBJ2-1 TRBV7-2 TRBD2 TGTGCCGGCAGCCCGGGACTAGCGGGGGGACGCCCCCCTTACAATGAGCAGTTCTTC CAGSPGLAGGRPPYNEQFF
- TRBJ1-1 TRBV10-3 TRBD1 TGTGCCATCAGTGGGACAGGGGGACACACTGAAGCTTTCTTT CAISGTGGHTEAFF
few TRBJ1-1 TRBV7-2 - TGTGCCAGCAGCTTAGTCGAGGGGGGCACTGAAGCTTTCTTT CASSLVEGGTEAFF
once TRBJ2-2 TRBV6-2/TRBV6-3 - TGTGTCAGCAGTCCCACAGGAGGGTACACCGGGGAGCTGTTTTTT CVSSPTGGYTGELFF